This TCR beta chain appears in the sequencing data of a study of blood T cell repertoires in COVID-19. Overall study: There were acute and convalescent COVID-19 samples, and they came from the United States, Italy and Spain. The analysed material was cDNA or gDNA that came from T cells, B-cell-depleted T cells, or PBMCs.

The CDR3 contains 15 residues. Between the trimmed V and J ends, which lost 2 bases and 2 bases, there was a span of 11 bases. Germline assignment: CDR1 SGHRS and CDR2 YFSETQ. Seattle patients were enrolled while actively infected and followed longitudinally. Authors' data handling: Researchers report that nucleated cell counts were estimated from reference gene primer amplification. TCRdb keeps only in-frame clones here, not all; method: immunoSEQ multiplex PCR. The V and J calls and clone size come from that table; D and trimming were worked out from the DNA. The repertoire has around 320,000 clones, 89% of them found once; the top ten carry approximately 10%.

What was sequenced was peripheral blood. The sequence derives from a woman in her twenties or thirties with COVID-19, enrolled during active disease. The chain carries TRBV5-1 and TRBJ2-1, with D possibly TRBD2 on 6 matching bases. CDR3 sequence (DNA): TGCGCCAGCAGCTTTAATAGCGGCACCTACAATGAGCAGTTCTTC. Protein sequence: CASSFNSGTYNEQFF.